This T cell receptor (beta chain) appears in the sequencing data of a study of cytomegalovirus exposure and HLA in healthy donors. Study context: A later analysis reported the same platform for the 90 to 150 validation repertoires and the 666 first-cohort repertoires.

General study results and limits: Listed as cytomegalovirus-associated were 170 or so TCR beta chains. Confirmation was obtained in vitro that a few CMV-associated chains are specific for CMV antigens. Some public TCRs appeared in many individuals, while most sequences were rare.

The junction had 2 bases not matched to a gene; V was cut back by 1 base and J by 3 bases. CDR1 is SGHTA, CDR2 FQGNSA, per germline. The CDR3 loop spans 14 amino acids. Concerning this clone: Its cognate antigen is unknown.

The assay was immunoSEQ multiplex PCR, and TCRdb's table has in-frame clones only and misses some. The repertoire holds fewer than 120,000 clones, with 88% as singletons. Sequencing input: PBMCs. The chain employs TRBV7-2 and TRBJ2-5, with 7 bases lining up with TRBD2. The sequence was collected from a woman under 40 in good health and CMV-seropositive. The CDR3 spells CASSLGLAEETQYF. CDR3 nucleotide sequence: TGTGCCAGCAGCTTAGGGCTAGCGGAAGAGACCCAGTACTTC.